Following are 30 T cell receptor beta chains from one sample sequenced in a study of blood T cells in healthy people across ages (dated by TCRdb to the mid-2010s). The library was generated by 5' RACE. The sequencer listed for this sample is Illumina HiSeq 2500. A second PCR of roughly 7 to 11 cycles was run with a J-beta primer mix and a sample-barcoded 5' primer. TCRdb passed the public sequencing reads through fastp at Q25 and MiXCR, retaining productive beta sequences. Entries that share a CDR3 protein sequence are merged under the most common genes and DNA. This sample gives more than 1,000,000 distinct CDR3 sequences in total; around 25% of them show up just once. Approximately 0.7% of the sample lies in the top ten. The sample was also reused in another study, on T cells of mothers and their children.

Sample: blood. All receptors derive from a girl aged 2 to 9 in good health.

The V gene is TRBV20-1, the J gene TRBJ2-1, with TRBD1 matching 7 bases. The ends lost 6 bases at V and 7 bases at J; junction bases unmatched: 6. The CDR3 is 12 residues long. Germline V lookup: CDR1 DFQATT, CDR2 SNEGSKA (reference sequence). Here the CDR3 reads CSASKQGNEQFF. In DNA, the CDR3 is TGCAGTGCGAGCAAACAGGGGAATGAGCAGTTCTTC.

The J gene is TRBJ1-2, the V gene TRBV20-1; D not certain. Germline lookup yields CDR1 DFQATT and CDR2 SNEGSKA (reference sequence). The germline V and J ends were trimmed by 7 bases and 8 bases, with 8 bases remaining between them. CDR3 size: 9 residues. CDR3 nucleotides: TGCAGTGGGGAGGAAGGCTACACCTTC. Its protein is CSGEEGYTF.

This clonotype was found a few times. V is TRBV28 and J is TRBJ1-1; TRBD1 agrees at 7 bases. Germline V lookup: CDR1 MDHEN, CDR2 SYDVKM. The CDR3 loop spans 14 amino acids. V shed 5 bases and J 4 bases; nucleotides not matched to a gene: 7. CDR3 in DNA: TGTGCCAGCAGTCCTATCTGGGACAGCACTGAAGCTTTCTTT. Amino acid sequence: CASSPIWDSTEAFF.

This chain links TRBV29-1 with TRBJ2-1, with 12 bases aligning to TRBD2. Germline V gives CDR1 SQVTM, CDR2 ANQGSEA. Trimming at V came to 1 base and at J to 5 bases, leaving 12 bases not matched to a gene. The CDR3 contains 18 residues. CDR3 protein: CSVEGTTSGRGIDNEQFF. As DNA, the CDR3 is TGCAGCGTTGAAGGAACGACTAGCGGGAGAGGGATTGACAATGAGCAGTTCTTC.

This clonotype occurred a few times. This chain links TRBV20-1 with TRBJ2-1, with D uncertain. Per the germline V gene, CDR1 is DFQATT and CDR2 is SNEGSKA (reference sequence). The CDR3 consists of 13 residues. V was pared by 4 bases and J by 0 bases, with 7 bases between. This CDR3 is CSAIRSSYNEQFF. The CDR3 coding sequence is TGCAGTGCTATCCGTAGCTCCTACAATGAGCAGTTCTTC.

The chain carries TRBV20-1 and TRBJ2-5; D gene uncertain. The CDR3 covers 12 residues. Germline V gives CDR1 DFQATT, CDR2 SNEGSKA (reference sequence). V shed 4 bases and J shed 3 bases, with 9 bases lying between them. The CDR3 spells CSAKDSEETQYF. CDR3 bases: TGCAGTGCTAAGGATTCAGAAGAGACCCAGTACTTC.

V and J are TRBV14 and TRBJ2-7; D remains unclear. The CDR3 has 13 amino acids. Trimming shortened V by 3 bases and J by 7 bases, and 13 bases separated the two germline ends. CDR1 and CDR2 (germline): SGHDN, FVKESK. As DNA, the CDR3 is TGTGCCAGCAGCCAGTTTCCCGAATATGAGCAGTACTTC. It translates to CASSQFPEYEQYF. Full variable domain (outside the CDR3, taken from reference TRBV14 and TRBJ2-7): EAGVTQFPSHSVIEKGQTVTLRCDPISGHDNLYWYRRVMGKEIKFLLHFVKESKQDESGMPNNRFLAERTGGTYSTLKVQPAELEDSGVYFCASSQFPEYEQYFGPGTRLTVT.

This chain's CDR3 is CSARRIGHYEQYF. The DNA for the CDR3 is TGCAGTGCTAGGAGAATCGGACATTACGAGCAGTACTTC. This chain joins TRBV20-1 and TRBJ2-5, with D maybe TRBD1 (5 bases). The DNA end lines up better with TRBJ2-7; the J call may be wrong. This CDR3 comprises 13 residues. Per germline, CDR1 DFQATT and CDR2 SNEGSKA (reference sequence).

This clonotype has only a few counts. V usage is TRBV12-3 or TRBV12-4 and J usage is TRBJ2-5, with D unclear. The DNA end is a closer match to TRBJ2-1, so the J assignment may be wrong. This CDR3 contains 13 residues. The DNA of the CDR3 is TGTGCCAGCAGTTGGTGGAGTTCCGATGAGCAGTTCTTC. Its translation is CASSWWSSDEQFF.

The chain combines TRBV6-2 or TRBV6-3 with TRBJ2-5, with 14 bases lining up with TRBD2. In germline, CDR1 is MNHEY, CDR2 SVGEGT. CDR3 length: 19 residues. V was pared by 5 bases and J by 3 bases, with 14 bases of the junction left unmatched. The chain's CDR3 is CASSQKVGTSGGPEETQYF. The CDR3 DNA follows: TGTGCCAGCAGTCAGAAGGTGGGGACTAGCGGGGGACCCGAAGAGACCCAGTACTTC.

This chain's CDR3 is CASSLISVDNEQFF. DNA of the CDR3: TGTGCCAGCAGCTTGATTAGCGTAGACAATGAGCAGTTCTTC. The chain recombines TRBV7-8 with TRBJ2-1; weak D call: TRBD2 (5 bases). The V end lost 3 bases, the J end lost 5 bases, and 11 bases lay between the germline ends. The CDR3 is 14 residues long. Germline assignment: CDR1 SGHVS and CDR2 FQNEAQ.

The rearrangement uses TRBV9 and TRBJ2-2; 8 bases map to TRBD1. The length of the CDR3 is 15 residues. Losses at the gene ends were 4 bases for V and 4 bases for J; bases not matched to a gene: 6. CDR1 and CDR2 (germline): SGDLS, YYNGEE. CDR3: CASSFSQGVTGELFF. The CDR3 nucleotides read TGTGCCAGCAGCTTTTCACAGGGGGTCACCGGGGAGCTGTTTTTT.

This clonotype showed up just a few times. J is TRBJ2-5 and V is TRBV2; no clear D gene. With 6 bases removed from V and 2 bases from J, the gap between germline ends came to 7 bases. Germline lookup yields CDR1 SNHLY and CDR2 FYNNEI. The CDR3 totals 12 residues. The CDR3 loop is CASSTEQETQYF. The CDR3 region has the DNA TGTGCCAGCAGCACGGAACAAGAGACCCAGTACTTC.

V is TRBV29-1 and J is TRBJ2-7; 10 nucleotides align to TRBD2. Germline CDR1 SQVTM, CDR2 ANQGSEA. With 2 bases clipped from V and 9 bases from J, the junction kept 13 bases outside the gene matches. The CDR3 extends over 15 amino acids. The CDR3 loop is CSVEYHLAGASGQYF. DNA of the CDR3: TGCAGCGTTGAATACCACCTAGCGGGAGCTTCCGGGCAGTACTTC.

This clonotype was seen a few times. This rearrangement joins TRBV2 to TRBJ2-5; tentative D call: TRBD1 (6 bases). This CDR3 has 13 amino acids. From germline, CDR1 is SNHLY and CDR2 FYNNEI. With 7 bases removed from V and 2 bases from J, the gap between germline ends came to 11 bases. CDR3: CASMRDNQETQYF. The CDR3 DNA reads as TGTGCCAGCATGAGGGACAATCAAGAGACCCAGTACTTC.

V usage is TRBV12-3 or TRBV12-4 and J usage is TRBJ2-2; TRBD1 agrees at 7 bases. The CDR3 has 15 amino acids. The V segment lost 4 bases and the J segment 7 bases; nucleotides outside the gene matches: 9. CDR3 coding DNA: TGTGCCAGCAGTTCCAGACAGGGCTTGGGCGGGGAGCTGTTTTTT. Its translation: CASSSRQGLGGELFF.

The chain has TRBV9 and TRBJ1-3; D gene ambiguous. Looked up from germline, CDR1 is SGDLS and CDR2 is YYNGEE. The CDR3 contains 14 residues. Trimming stripped 2 bases from V and 4 bases from J, with 10 bases between. CDR3 residues: CASSVRGEGNTIYF. The CDR3 DNA reads as TGTGCCAGCAGCGTTCGGGGAGAAGGAAACACCATATATTTT.

This chain uses TRBV4-3 with TRBJ2-3; no reliable D call. The CDR3 length is 15 residues. CDR1 and CDR2 from the germline V gene are LGHNA and YSLEER. The V and J ends lost 8 bases and 2 bases respectively, with 17 bases between them. CDR3 nucleotide sequence: TGCGCCAGCTCACTACCCCAAGGGTACACAGATACGCAGTATTTT. Amino acids: CASSLPQGYTDTQYF.

V and J are TRBV7-2 and TRBJ2-5; the match to TRBD2 covers 9 bases. Germline V gives CDR1 SGHTA, CDR2 FQGNSA. Germline trimming cut 3 bases from V and 4 bases from J; bases unmatched to any gene: 15. This CDR3 is built from 18 residues. CDR3 amino acids: CASSFEGLARAGSETQYF. The CDR3 DNA follows: TGTGCCAGCAGCTTTGAGGGACTAGCCCGAGCGGGATCAGAGACCCAGTACTTC.

This clonotype was detected a few times. The chain employs TRBV7-2 and TRBJ2-5, with D perhaps TRBD1 (6 bases). Trimming left V 7 bases short and J 11 bases short, with 20 bases between. This CDR3 contains 13 residues. Germline lookup yields CDR1 SGHTA and CDR2 FQGNSA. CDR3 DNA sequence: TGTGCCAGCAAACGGACAGTGGATGGGGTTCAGTACTTC. Its translation is CASKRTVDGVQYF.

The chain joins TRBV29-1 to TRBJ2-3; weak D call: TRBD2 (5 bases). V was shortened by 0 bases and J by 5 bases, with 24 bases between the two germline ends. The CDR3 contains 18 residues. Germline CDR1 is SQVTM and CDR2 is ANQGSEA. The CDR3 nucleotides are TGCAGCGTTGAAGAGATTGAACACCGGGATTCTAGACGAGATACGCAGTATTTT. Its protein product is CSVEEIEHRDSRRDTQYF.

This rearrangement joins TRBV2 to TRBJ2-3; the D call may be TRBD1 or TRBD2 (5 bases each). The CDR3 spans 14 residues. V dropped 9 bases and J dropped 5 bases, with 18 bases sitting between them. Germline CDR1 is SNHLY and CDR2 is FYNNEI. CDR3 amino acids: CARVRDPNQDTQYF. CDR3 nucleotide sequence: TGTGCCAGGGTCCGGGACCCCAACCAAGATACGCAGTATTTT.

This clonotype was picked up a small number of times. This rearrangement joins TRBV20-1 to TRBJ2-5; 7 bases match TRBD1. V was clipped by 3 bases and J by 7 bases; unmatched bases: 8. The V gene's germline CDR1 is DFQATT and CDR2 SNEGSKA (reference sequence). The CDR3 totals 13 residues. CDR3 sequence: CSARGQISGTQYF. The CDR3, as DNA: TGCAGTGCTAGGGGACAGATAAGCGGGACCCAGTACTTC.

The chain links TRBV7-2 to TRBJ1-2; TRBD1 might be the D (5 bases). This CDR3 has 14 amino acids. V was pared by 5 bases and J by 6 bases, with 16 bases between. Germline V lookup: CDR1 SGHTA, CDR2 FQGNSA. CDR3 in amino acids: CASSLSGREDGYTF. As DNA, the CDR3 is TGTGCCAGCAGCCTTAGCGGCAGGGAGGATGGCTACACCTTC.

This clonotype turned up a few times. The V call is TRBV12-3 or TRBV12-4, the J call TRBJ1-2, with a possible D match to TRBD1 (6 bases). Trimming took off 1 base at V and 3 bases at J, with 12 bases between the two ends. The CDR3 runs to 15 residues. For the CDR3, the DNA is TGTGCCAGCAGTTTAGTCCCGGGGGCGGACTATGGCTACACCTTC. Translating gives CASSLVPGADYGYTF.

CDR3 protein: CASRGGGMAFF. The CDR3 DNA reads TGTGCCAGCAGGGGGGGAGGTATGGCTTTCTTT. This chain connects TRBV6-5 to TRBJ1-1; a possible D gene is TRBD1 (5 bases). Trimming removed 6 bases at V and 11 bases at J, with 13 bases between. CDR1 and CDR2 from the germline V gene are MNHEY and SVGAGI. This CDR3 comprises 11 residues.

The chain employs TRBV11-2 and TRBJ1-2; 8 positions match TRBD1. The CDR3 contains 15 residues. Germline lookup yields CDR1 SGHAT and CDR2 FQNNGV. The trim removed 4 bases at V and 3 bases at J, leaving 7 bases unmatched. The CDR3 protein is CASSYSTDRDYGYTF. In DNA form, the CDR3 reads TGTGCCAGCAGCTACTCCACGGACAGGGACTATGGCTACACCTTC.

The chain links TRBV5-1 to TRBJ2-5; TRBD2 matches at 8 bases. The length of the CDR3 is 16 residues. The junction had 9 bases not matched to a gene; V was cut back by 0 bases and J by 5 bases. Germline values: CDR1 SGHRS, CDR2 YFSETQ. In nucleotides, the CDR3 is TGCGCCAGCAGCTTGGCGTGGCGGGGGGCCGTCGAGACCCAGTACTTC. It yields the protein CASSLAWRGAVETQYF.

This rearrangement joins TRBV4-1 to TRBJ2-7; the D gene is possibly TRBD1 (6 bases). From germline, CDR1 is MGHRA and CDR2 YSYEKL. The CDR3 runs 15 residues. Trimming took off 1 base at V and 6 bases at J, with 16 bases between the two ends. The CDR3 DNA reads as TGCGCCAGCAGCCAAGCTAATCGACAGGATCTCGAGCAGTACTTC. Translating gives CASSQANRQDLEQYF.

This clonotype was detected only a few times. The chain carries TRBV24-1 and TRBJ1-5; D remains ambiguous. Germline CDR1 is KGHDR and CDR2 is SFDVKD. The CDR3 runs to 17 residues. Between the trimmed V and J ends, which lost 3 bases and 2 bases, there was a span of 16 bases. The CDR3 region has the DNA TGTGCCACCAGTGATAGCCGGGCTAACATCGGCAATCAGCCCCAGCATTTT. Translating it yields CATSDSRANIGNQPQHF.